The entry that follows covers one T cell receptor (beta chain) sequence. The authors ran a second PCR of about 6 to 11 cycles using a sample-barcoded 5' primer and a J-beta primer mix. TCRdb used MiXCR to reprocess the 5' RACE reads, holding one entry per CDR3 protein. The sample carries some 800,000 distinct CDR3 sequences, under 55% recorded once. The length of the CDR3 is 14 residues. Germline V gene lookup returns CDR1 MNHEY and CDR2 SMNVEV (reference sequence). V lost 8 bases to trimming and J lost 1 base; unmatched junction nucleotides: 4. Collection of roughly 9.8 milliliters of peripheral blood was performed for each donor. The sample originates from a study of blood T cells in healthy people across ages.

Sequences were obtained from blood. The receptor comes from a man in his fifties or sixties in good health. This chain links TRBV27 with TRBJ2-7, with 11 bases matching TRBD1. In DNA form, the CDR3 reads TGTGCCAGCTTTGGGACAGGGGGTTCCTACGAGCAGTACTTC. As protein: CASFGTGGSYEQYF.